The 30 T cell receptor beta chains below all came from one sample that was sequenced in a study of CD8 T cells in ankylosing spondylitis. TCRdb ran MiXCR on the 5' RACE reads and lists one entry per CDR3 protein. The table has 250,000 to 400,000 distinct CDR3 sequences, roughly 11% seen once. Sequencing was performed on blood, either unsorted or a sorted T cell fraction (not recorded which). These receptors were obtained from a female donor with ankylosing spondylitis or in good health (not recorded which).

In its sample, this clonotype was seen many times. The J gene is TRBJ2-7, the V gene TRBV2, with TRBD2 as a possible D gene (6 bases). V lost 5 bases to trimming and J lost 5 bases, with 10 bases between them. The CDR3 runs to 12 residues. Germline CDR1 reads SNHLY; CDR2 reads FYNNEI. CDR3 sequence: CASSSGTDEQYF. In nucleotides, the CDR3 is TGTGCCAGCAGTTCCGGGACTGACGAGCAGTACTTC.

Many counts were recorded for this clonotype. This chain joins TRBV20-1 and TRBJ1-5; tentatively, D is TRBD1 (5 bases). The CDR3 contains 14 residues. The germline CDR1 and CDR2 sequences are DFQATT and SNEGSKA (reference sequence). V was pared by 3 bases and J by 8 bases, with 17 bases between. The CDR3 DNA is TGCAGTGCTAGTACCGTGGGGGACGCAAAGCCCCAGCATTTT. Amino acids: CSASTVGDAKPQHF.

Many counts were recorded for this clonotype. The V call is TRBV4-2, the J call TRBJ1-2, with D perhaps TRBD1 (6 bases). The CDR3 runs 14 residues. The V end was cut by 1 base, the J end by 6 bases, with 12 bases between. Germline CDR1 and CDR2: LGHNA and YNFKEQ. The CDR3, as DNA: TGTGCCAGCAGCCAAGGCGGGGGCGCGGATGGCTACACCTTC. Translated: CASSQGGGADGYTF.

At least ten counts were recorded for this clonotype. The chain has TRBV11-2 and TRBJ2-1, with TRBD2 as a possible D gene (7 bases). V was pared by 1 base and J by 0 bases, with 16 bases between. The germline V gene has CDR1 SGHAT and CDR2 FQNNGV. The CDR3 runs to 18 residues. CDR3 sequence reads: CASSLVLGGGGSYNEQFF. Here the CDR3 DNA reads TGTGCCAGCAGCTTAGTCCTAGGAGGGGGGGGCTCCTACAATGAGCAGTTCTTC.

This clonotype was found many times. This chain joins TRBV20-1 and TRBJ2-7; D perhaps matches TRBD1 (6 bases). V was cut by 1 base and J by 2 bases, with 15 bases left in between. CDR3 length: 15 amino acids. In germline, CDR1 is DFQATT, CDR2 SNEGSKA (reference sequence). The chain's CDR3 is CSARGLDSLTYEQYF. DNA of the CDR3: TGCAGTGCTAGAGGGCTGGACAGTTTGACCTACGAGCAGTACTTC.

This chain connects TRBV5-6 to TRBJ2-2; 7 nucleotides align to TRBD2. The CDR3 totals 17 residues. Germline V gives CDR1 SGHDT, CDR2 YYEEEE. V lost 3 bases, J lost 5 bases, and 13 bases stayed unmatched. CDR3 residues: CASSWADGAGTTGELFF. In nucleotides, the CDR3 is TGTGCCAGCAGCTGGGCAGATGGAGCGGGGACGACCGGGGAGCTGTTTTTT.

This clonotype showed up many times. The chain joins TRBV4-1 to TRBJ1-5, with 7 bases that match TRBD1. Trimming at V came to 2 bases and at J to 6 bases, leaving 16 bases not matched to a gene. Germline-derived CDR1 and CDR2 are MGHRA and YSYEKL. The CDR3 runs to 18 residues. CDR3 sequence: CASSQSETGMINGQPQHF. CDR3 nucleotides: TGCGCCAGCAGCCAATCGGAGACAGGGATGATAAACGGTCAGCCCCAGCATTTT.

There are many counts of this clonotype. This CDR3 is CASSTGSPDTQYF. DNA of the CDR3: TGCGCCAGCAGCACCGGGAGTCCAGATACGCAGTATTTT. V is TRBV5-1 and J is TRBJ2-3, with D maybe TRBD2 (6 bases). This CDR3 is built from 13 residues. Germline assignment: CDR1 SGHRS and CDR2 YFSETQ. V was cut by 4 bases and J by 4 bases, with 10 bases left in between. The full variable domain, in which reference TRBV5-1 and TRBJ2-3 provide the parts outside the CDR3, is KAGVTQTPRYLIKTRGQQVTLSCSPISGHRSVSWYQQTPGQGLQFLFEYFSETQRNKGNFPGRFSGRQFSNSRSEMNVSTLELGDSALYLCASSTGSPDTQYFGPGTRLTVL.

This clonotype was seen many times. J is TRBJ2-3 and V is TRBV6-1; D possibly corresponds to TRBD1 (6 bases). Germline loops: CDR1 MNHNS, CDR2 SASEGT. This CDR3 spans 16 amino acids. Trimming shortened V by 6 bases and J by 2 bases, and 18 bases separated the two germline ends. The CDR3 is CASRIGQRTFTDTQYF. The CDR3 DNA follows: TGTGCCAGCAGAATTGGACAGAGAACCTTCACAGATACGCAGTATTTT.

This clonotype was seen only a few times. The CDR3 here is CASSVGGRGMETQYF. The CDR3, as DNA: TGTGCCAGCAGCGTAGGTGGCAGGGGGATGGAGACCCAGTACTTC. The rearrangement uses TRBV9 and TRBJ2-5; TRBD1 matches at 7 bases. The CDR3 totals 15 residues. CDR1 is SGDLS, CDR2 YYNGEE, per germline. Trimming took 0 bases from V and 5 from J; bases not matched to a gene: 7. The full variable domain, with the rest looked up from reference TRBV9 and TRBJ2-5, is DSGVTQTPKHLITATGQRVTLRCSPRSGDLSVYWYQQSLDQGLQFLIQYYNGEERAKGNILERFSAQQFPDLHSELNLSSLELGDSALYFCASSVGGRGMETQYFGPGTRLLVL.

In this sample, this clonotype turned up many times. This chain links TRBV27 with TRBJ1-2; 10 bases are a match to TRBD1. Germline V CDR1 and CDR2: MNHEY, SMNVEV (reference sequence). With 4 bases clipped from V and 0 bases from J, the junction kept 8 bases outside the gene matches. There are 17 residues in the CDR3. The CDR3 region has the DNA TGTGCCAGCAGTTCGGGACAGGGGAGCGGGGCTAACTATGGCTACACCTTC. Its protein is CASSSGQGSGANYGYTF.

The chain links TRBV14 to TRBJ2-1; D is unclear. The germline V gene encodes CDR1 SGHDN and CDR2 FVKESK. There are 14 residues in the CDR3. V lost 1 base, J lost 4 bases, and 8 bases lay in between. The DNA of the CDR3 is TGTGCCAGCAGCCAAGGACTTTATTACAATGAGCAGTTCTTC. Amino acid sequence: CASSQGLYYNEQFF. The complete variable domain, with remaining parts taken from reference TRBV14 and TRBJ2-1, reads EAGVTQFPSHSVIEKGQTVTLRCDPISGHDNLYWYRRVMGKEIKFLLHFVKESKQDESGMPNNRFLAERTGGTYSTLKVQPAELEDSGVYFCASSQGLYYNEQFFGPGTRLTVL.

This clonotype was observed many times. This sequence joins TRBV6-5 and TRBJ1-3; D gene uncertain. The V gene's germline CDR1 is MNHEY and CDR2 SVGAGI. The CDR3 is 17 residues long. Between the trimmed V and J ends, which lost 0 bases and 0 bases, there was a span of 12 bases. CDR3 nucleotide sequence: TGTGCCAGCAGTTACTCGGTGGTAGGGAGCTCTGGAAACACCATATATTTT. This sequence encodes CASSYSVVGSSGNTIYF.

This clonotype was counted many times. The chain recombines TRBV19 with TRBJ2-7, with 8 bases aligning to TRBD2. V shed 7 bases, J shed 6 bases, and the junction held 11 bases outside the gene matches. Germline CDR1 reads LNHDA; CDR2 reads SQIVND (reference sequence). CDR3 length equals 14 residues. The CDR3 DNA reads TGTGCCAGTACCTCGGGACTAGGATTGGGCGAGCAGTACTTC. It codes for CASTSGLGLGEQYF. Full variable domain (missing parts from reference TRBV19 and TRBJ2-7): DGGITQSPKYLFRKEGQNVTLSCEQNLNHDAMYWYRQDPGQGLRLIYYSQIVNDFQKGDIAEGYSVSREKKESFPLTVTSAQKNPTAFYLCASTSGLGLGEQYFGPGTRLTVT.

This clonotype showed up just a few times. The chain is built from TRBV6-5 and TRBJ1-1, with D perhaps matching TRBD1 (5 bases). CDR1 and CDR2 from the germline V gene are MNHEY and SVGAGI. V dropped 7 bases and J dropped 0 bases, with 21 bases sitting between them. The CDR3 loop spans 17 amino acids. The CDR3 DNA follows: TGTGCCAGCATTAACTACAGGAGTGAGCCTATGAACACTGAAGCTTTCTTT. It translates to CASINYRSEPMNTEAFF.

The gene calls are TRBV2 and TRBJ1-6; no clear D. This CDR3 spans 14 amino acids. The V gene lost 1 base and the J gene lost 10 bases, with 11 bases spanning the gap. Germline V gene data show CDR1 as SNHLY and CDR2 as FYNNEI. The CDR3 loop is CASSEGRAGSPLHF. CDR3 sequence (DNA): TGTGCCAGCAGTGAAGGTCGAGCGGGGTCACCCCTCCACTTT.

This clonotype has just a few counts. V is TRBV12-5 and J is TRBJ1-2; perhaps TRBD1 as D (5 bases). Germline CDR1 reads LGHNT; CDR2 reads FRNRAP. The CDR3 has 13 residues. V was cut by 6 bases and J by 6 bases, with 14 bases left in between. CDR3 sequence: CASGLGGGNGYTF. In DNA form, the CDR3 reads TGTGCTAGTGGCCTCGGGGGGGGGAATGGCTACACCTTC.

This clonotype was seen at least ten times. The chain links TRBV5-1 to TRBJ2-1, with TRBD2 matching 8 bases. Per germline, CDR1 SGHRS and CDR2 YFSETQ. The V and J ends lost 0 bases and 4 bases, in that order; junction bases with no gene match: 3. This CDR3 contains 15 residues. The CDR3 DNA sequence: TGCGCCAGCAGCTTGGCCGGGGGGGGGTACAATGAGCAGTTCTTC. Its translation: CASSLAGGGYNEQFF.

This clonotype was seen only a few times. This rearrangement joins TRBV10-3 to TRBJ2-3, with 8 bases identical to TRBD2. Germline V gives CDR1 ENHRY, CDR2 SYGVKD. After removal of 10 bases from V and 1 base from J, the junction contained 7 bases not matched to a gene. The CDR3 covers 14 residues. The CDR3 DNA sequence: TGTGCCACATATCACGGGGGGGGCACAGATACGCAGTATTTT. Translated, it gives CATYHGGGTDTQYF.

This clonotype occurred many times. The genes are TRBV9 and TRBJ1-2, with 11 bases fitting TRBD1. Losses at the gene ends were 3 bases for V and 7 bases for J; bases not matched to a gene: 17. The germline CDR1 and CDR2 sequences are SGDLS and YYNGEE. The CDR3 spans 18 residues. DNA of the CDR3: TGTGCCAGCAGCGCAGACCGGACAGGGGGCAATCGAATCGGTGGCTACACCTTC. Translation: CASSADRTGGNRIGGYTF. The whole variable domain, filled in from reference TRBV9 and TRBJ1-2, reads DSGVTQTPKHLITATGQRVTLRCSPRSGDLSVYWYQQSLDQGLQFLIQYYNGEERAKGNILERFSAQQFPDLHSELNLSSLELGDSALYFCASSADRTGGNRIGGYTFGSGTRLTVV.

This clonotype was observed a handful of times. CDR3 residues: CASSAPEDGELFF. CDR3 sequence (DNA): TGTGCCAGCAGCGCGCCCGAGGACGGGGAGCTGTTTTTT. The chain recombines TRBV7-7 with TRBJ2-2; D call uncertain. Per the germline V gene, CDR1 is SSHAT and CDR2 is FNYEAQ (reference sequence). The V and J ends lost 5 bases and 7 bases respectively, with 11 bases between them. The CDR3 sequence is 13 residues long.

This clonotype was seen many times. The CDR3 DNA reads TGTGCCAGCAGTAGCGGGATGACCTACGAGCAGTACTTC. Protein: CASSSGMTYEQYF. The chain carries TRBV6-2 or TRBV6-3 and TRBJ2-7; TRBD2 matches at 7 bases. CDR3 length: 13 amino acids. V lost 5 bases and J lost 2; bases outside the gene matches: 3. Germline CDR1 is MNHEY and CDR2 is SVGEGT.

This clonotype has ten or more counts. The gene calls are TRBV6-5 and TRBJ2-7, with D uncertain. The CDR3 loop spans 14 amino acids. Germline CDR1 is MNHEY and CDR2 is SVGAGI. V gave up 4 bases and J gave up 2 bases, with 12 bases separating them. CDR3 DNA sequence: TGTGCCAGCAGTTTGGGCGAAGGGACCTACGAGCAGTACTTC. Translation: CASSLGEGTYEQYF.

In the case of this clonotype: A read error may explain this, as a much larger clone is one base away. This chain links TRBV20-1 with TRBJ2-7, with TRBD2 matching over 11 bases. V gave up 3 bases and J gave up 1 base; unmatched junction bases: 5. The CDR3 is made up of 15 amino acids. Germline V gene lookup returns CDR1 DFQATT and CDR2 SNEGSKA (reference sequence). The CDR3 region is CSASHTSGSSYEQYF. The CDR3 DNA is TGCAGTGCTAGCCACACTAGCGGGAGTTCCTACGAGCAGTACTTC.

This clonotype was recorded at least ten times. The CDR3 region has the DNA TGCAGTGCTAGAGTAGCGGGGGGACGCACAGATACGCAGTATTTT. It translates to CSARVAGGRTDTQYF. This rearrangement joins TRBV20-1 to TRBJ2-3, with 10 nucleotides matching TRBD2. J lost 1 base, V lost 1 base, and 2 bases had no gene match. Germline V lookup: CDR1 DFQATT, CDR2 SNEGSKA (reference sequence). The length of the CDR3 is 15 residues.

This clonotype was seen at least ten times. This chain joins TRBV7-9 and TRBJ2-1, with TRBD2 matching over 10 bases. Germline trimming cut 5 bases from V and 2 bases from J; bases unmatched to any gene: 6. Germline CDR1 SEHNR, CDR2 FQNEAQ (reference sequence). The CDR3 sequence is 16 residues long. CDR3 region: CASSTQREGTYNEQFF. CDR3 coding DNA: TGTGCCAGCAGCACCCAGCGGGAGGGAACCTACAATGAGCAGTTCTTC. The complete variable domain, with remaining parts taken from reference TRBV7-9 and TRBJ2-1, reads DTGVSQNPRHKITKRGQNVTFRCDPISEHNRLYWYRQTLGQGPEFLTYFQNEAQLEKSRLLSDRFSAERPKGSFSTLEIQRTEQGDSAMYLCASSTQREGTYNEQFFGPGTRLTVL.

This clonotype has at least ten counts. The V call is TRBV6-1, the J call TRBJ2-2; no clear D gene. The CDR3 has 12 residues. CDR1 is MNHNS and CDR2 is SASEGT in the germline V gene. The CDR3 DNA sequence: TGTGCACTTAGGGATCGAACCGGGGAGCTGTTTTTT. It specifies CALRDRTGELFF.

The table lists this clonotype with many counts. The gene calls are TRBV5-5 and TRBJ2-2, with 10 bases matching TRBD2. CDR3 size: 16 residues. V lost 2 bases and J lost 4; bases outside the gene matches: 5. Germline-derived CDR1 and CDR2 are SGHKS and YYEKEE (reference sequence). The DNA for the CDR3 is TGTGCCAGCAGCTTTCCCCTAGCGGGAGCCACCGGGGAGCTGTTTTTT. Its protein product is CASSFPLAGATGELFF.

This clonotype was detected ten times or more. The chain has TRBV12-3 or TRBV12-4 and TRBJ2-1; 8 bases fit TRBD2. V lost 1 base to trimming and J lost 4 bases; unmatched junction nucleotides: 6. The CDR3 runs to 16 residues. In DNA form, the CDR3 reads TGTGCCAGCAGTTTAGGACCTTCGGGGGGGTACAATGAGCAGTTCTTC. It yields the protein CASSLGPSGGYNEQFF.

The CDR3: CASSTPTRTSGSQYF. For the CDR3, the DNA is TGTGCCAGCAGTACCCCTACGAGGACTAGCGGGTCCCAGTACTTC. This chain links TRBV28 with TRBJ2-5, with 11 nucleotides matching TRBD2. The CDR3 loop spans 15 amino acids. Germline trimming cut 5 bases from V and 9 bases from J; bases unmatched to any gene: 11. From germline, CDR1 is MDHEN and CDR2 SYDVKM.